This TCR beta chain appears in the sequencing data of a study of somatic mutations in cytotoxic T cells in rheumatoid arthritis. Study background: The flow sorting of some V beta antibody-stained T-cell populations reached nearly 100% purity, and the sorted populations included V beta1+ cells sequenced for TCRB. Findings and caveats of the study: It was in rheumatoid arthritis patients, but not in healthy controls, that CD8+ clonality increased with age. Between rheumatoid arthritis patients and age-matched healthy controls, CD8+ T-cell clonality showed no significant difference.

Trimming took 4 bases from V and 0 from J, leaving 15 bases between them. This CDR3 region has 16 residues. CDR1 and CDR2 from the germline V gene are LNHDA and SQIVND (reference sequence). The investigators isolated CD4+ and CD8+ cells by positive magnetic bead selection and checked their purity by flow cytometry. Assay: immunoSEQ multiplex PCR; the TCRdb copy retains only in-frame clones and omits some. The table lists around 29,000 clones, approximately 78% of them singletons. Note on this clone: Its matching antigen is unknown.

The TCR comes from an adult with rheumatoid arthritis. This chain uses TRBV19 with TRBJ1-1; D is undetermined. The sample comprised CD8+ T cells sorted from blood. CDR3 in amino acids: CASSKVSGRLNTEAFF. Written as DNA, the CDR3 is TGTGCCAGTAGTAAGGTGTCAGGACGGCTGAACACTGAAGCTTTCTTT.